This T cell receptor beta chain was sequenced during a study of blood T cells in healthy people across ages. Total RNA extracted from each sample amounted to at least 6 micrograms. This clonotype appeared a single time. Then a second PCR, running roughly 7 to 11 cycles, was carried out with a sample-barcoded 5' primer and a J-beta primer mix. Tags on each cDNA molecule came from a template-switch adaptor with 12 random nucleotides. TCRdb re-called the 5' RACE reads through MiXCR, storing one row per CDR3 protein. This table holds approximately 600,000 distinct CDR3 sequences, 58% found once. CDR3 length equals 15 residues. CDR1 SGHAT and CDR2 FQNNGV come from the germline V gene. The V gene end was trimmed by 7 bases and the J gene end by 4 bases; junction bases not matched to a gene: 6.

The sequencing sample was made of blood. This TCR was sampled from a man aged 60-69 years in good health. The chain employs TRBV11-2 and TRBJ2-1; 11 bases agree with TRBD2. The CDR3 region has the DNA TGTGCCAGCATCGAACTAGCGGGGGCATACAATGAGCAGTTCTTC. This sequence encodes CASIELAGAYNEQFF.